Listed here is a single T cell receptor beta chain. The CDR3 totals 17 residues. CDR1 LGHNA and CDR2 YSLEER come from the germline V gene. With V trimmed by 1 base and J by 6 bases, 10 bases remained unmatched. Original handling: For nucleated cells, counts were estimated from reference gene primer amplification. The table came from immunoSEQ multiplex PCR; TCRdb's copy has only in-frame clones and leaves some out. That table is the source of V, J and clone size, and D and trimming were worked out from the DNA. The table lists under 80,000 clones, 79% of them singletons. The sample belongs to a study of blood T cell repertoires in COVID-19. Study-level information: Samples of COVID-19 (acute and convalescent) were obtained from the United States, Italy and Spain. Nucleic acid was either cDNA or gDNA, and it came from T cells, B-cell-depleted T cells, or PBMCs.

The sequencing input was peripheral blood. This chain uses TRBV4-3 with TRBJ2-1; TRBD1 matches at 9 bases. The clonotype was recovered from a human donor in a cohort sampled during active COVID-19. CDR3 protein: CASSQGWFGTGINEQFF. DNA of the CDR3: TGCGCCAGCAGCCAAGGTTGGTTCGGGACAGGGATCAATGAGCAGTTCTTC.